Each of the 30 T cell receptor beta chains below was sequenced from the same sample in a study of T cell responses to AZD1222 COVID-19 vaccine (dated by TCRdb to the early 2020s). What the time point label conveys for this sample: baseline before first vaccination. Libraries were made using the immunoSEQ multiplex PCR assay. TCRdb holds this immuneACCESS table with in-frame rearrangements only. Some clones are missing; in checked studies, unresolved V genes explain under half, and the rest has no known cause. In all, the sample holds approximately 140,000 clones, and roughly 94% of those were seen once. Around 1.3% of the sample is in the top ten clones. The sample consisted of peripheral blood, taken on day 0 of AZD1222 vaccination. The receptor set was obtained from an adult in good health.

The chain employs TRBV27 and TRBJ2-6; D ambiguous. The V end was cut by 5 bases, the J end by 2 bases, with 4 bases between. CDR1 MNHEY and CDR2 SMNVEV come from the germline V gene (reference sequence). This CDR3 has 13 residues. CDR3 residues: CASSPPGANVLTF. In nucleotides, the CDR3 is TGTGCCAGCAGTCCCCCTGGGGCCAACGTCCTGACTTTC.

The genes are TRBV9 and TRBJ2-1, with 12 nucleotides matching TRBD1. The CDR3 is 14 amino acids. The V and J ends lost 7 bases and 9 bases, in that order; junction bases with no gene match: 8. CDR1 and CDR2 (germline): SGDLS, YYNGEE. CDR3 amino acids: CASEGGQGAGEQFF. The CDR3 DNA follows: TGTGCCAGCGAAGGGGGACAGGGGGCAGGTGAGCAGTTCTTC.

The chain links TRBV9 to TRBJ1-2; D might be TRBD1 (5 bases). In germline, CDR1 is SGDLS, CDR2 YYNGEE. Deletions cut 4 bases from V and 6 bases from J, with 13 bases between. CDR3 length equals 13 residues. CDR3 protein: CASSQGVGHGYTF. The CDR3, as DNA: TGTGCCAGCAGCCAAGGGGTCGGGCATGGCTACACCTTC.

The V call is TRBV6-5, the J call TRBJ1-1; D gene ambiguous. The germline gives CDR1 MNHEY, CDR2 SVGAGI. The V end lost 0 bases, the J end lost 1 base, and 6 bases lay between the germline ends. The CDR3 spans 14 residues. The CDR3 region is CASSYSTGNTEAFF. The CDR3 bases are TGTGCCAGCAGTTACTCTACGGGGAACACTGAAGCTTTCTTT.

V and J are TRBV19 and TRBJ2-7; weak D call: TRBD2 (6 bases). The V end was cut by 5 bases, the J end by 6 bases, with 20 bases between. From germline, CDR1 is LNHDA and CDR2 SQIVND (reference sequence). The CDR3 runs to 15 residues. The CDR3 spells CASSRDFSPRSEQYV. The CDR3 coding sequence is TGTGCCAGTAGTCGGGACTTTTCTCCGAGGAGCGAGCAGTACGTC.

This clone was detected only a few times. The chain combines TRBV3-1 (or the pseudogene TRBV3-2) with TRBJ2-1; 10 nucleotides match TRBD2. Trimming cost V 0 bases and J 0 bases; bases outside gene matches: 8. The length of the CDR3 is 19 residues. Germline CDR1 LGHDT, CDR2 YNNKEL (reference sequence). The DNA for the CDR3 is TGTGCCAGCAGCCAAGAGTTCGGACTAGCGGAGTACTCCTACAATGAGCAGTTCTTC. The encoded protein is CASSQEFGLAEYSYNEQFF.

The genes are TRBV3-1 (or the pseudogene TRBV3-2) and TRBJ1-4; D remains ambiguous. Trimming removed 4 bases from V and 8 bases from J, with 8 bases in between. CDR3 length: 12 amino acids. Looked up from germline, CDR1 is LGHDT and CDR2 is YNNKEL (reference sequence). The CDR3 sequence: CASSRAEEKLFF. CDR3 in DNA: TGTGCCAGCAGCCGGGCAGAAGAAAAACTGTTTTTT.

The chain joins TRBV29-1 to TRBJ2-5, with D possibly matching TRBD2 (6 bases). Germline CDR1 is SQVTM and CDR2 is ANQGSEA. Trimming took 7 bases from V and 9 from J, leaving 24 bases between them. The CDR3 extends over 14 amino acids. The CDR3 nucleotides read TGCAGCGGGGGGAGATCGCGGGGATTAGGAGCCCAGTACTTC. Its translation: CSGGRSRGLGAQYF.

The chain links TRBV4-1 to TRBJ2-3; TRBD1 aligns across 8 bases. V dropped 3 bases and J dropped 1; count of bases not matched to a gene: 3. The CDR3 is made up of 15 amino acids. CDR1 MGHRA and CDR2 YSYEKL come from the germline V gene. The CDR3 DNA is TGCGCCAGCAGCCAGCGGACAGGGCGCACAGATACGCAGTATTTT. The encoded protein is CASSQRTGRTDTQYF.

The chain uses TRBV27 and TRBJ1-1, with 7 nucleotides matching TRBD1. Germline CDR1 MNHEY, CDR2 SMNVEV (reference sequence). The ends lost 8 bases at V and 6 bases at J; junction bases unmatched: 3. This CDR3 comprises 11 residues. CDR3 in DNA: TGTGCCAGCCTCCAGGGGGCTGAAGCTTTCTTT. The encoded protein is CASLQGAEAFF.

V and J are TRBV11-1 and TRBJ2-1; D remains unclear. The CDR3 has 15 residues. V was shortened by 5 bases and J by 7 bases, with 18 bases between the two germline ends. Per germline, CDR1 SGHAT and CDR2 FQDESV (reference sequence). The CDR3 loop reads CASSHSPDSVNEQFF. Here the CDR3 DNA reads TGTGCCAGCAGCCATAGCCCCGATTCGGTGAATGAGCAGTTCTTC.

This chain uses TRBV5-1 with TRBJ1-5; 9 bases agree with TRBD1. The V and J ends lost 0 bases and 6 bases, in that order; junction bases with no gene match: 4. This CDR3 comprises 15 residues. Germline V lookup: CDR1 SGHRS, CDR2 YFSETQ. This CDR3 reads CASSLGQGVGQPQHF. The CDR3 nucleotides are TGCGCCAGCAGCTTGGGACAGGGGGTGGGTCAGCCCCAGCATTTT.

The CDR3 DNA reads as TGTGCCAGCATCCGCGACAGGAGGTCCTACGAGCAGTACGTC. Encoded protein: CASIRDRRSYEQYV. The chain joins TRBV2 to TRBJ2-7, with a tentative D call TRBD1 (6 bases). V dropped 7 bases and J dropped 1 base, with 14 bases sitting between them. CDR1 is SNHLY, CDR2 FYNNEI, per germline. The CDR3 has 14 residues.

The CDR3 nucleotides read TGTGCCAGCAGCCCCGGAAGGGGGCGGGACAATCAGCCCCAGCATTTT. This codes for CASSPGRGRDNQPQHF. The rearrangement links TRBV4-2 to TRBJ1-5; 7 bases are shared with TRBD1. This CDR3 spans 16 amino acids. J was trimmed by 3 bases and V by 4 bases; bases with no gene match: 9. CDR1 is LGHNA and CDR2 is YNFKEQ in the germline V gene.

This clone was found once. CDR3 DNA sequence: TGTGCCAGCAGCTCGAACGGCGGGGAGAGCTCCTACAATGAGCAGTTCTTC. Protein: CASSSNGGESSYNEQFF. This chain uses TRBV13 with TRBJ2-1; tentative D call: TRBD2 (6 bases). Germline CDR1 PRHDT, CDR2 FYEKMQ (reference sequence). V was shortened by 4 bases and J by 0 bases, with 16 bases between the two germline ends. This CDR3 has 17 amino acids.

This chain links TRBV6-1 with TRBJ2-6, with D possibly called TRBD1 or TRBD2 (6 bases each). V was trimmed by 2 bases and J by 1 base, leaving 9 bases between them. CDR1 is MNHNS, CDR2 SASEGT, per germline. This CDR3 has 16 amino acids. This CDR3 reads CASSELGGSGANVLTF. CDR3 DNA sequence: TGTGCCAGCAGTGAATTAGGGGGGTCTGGGGCCAACGTCCTGACTTTC.

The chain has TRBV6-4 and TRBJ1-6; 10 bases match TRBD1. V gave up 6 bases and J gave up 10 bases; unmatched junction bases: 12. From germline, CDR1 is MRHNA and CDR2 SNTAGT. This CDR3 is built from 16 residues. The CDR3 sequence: CASSLRPGQGFSPLHF. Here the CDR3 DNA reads TGTGCCAGCAGCCTCAGACCGGGACAGGGGTTCTCACCCCTCCACTTT.

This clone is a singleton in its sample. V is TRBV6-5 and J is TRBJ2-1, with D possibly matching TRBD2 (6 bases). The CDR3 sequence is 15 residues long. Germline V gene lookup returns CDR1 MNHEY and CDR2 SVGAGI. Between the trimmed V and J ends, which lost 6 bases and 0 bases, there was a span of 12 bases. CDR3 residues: CASRGAGTSYNEQFF. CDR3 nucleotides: TGTGCCAGCAGAGGGGCGGGGACCTCCTACAATGAGCAGTTCTTC.

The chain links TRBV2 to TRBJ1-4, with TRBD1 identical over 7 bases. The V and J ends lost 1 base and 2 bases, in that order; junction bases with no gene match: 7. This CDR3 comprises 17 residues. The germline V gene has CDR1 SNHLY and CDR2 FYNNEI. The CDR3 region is CASSEGYRGFTNEKLFF. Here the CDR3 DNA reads TGTGCCAGCAGTGAAGGGTACAGGGGTTTTACTAATGAAAAACTGTTTTTT.

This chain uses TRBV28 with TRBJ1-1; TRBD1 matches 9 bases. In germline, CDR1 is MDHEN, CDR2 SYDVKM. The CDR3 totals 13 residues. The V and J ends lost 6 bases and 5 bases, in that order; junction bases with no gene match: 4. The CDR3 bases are TGTGCCAGCAGAACAGGGGGCGGGACTGAAGCTTTCTTT. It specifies CASRTGGGTEAFF.

CDR3 in DNA: TGTGCCAGTAGTAGGGCGGGGTCTCTGGATGAAAAACTGTTTTTT. This translates into CASSRAGSLDEKLFF. The chain employs TRBV19 and TRBJ1-4, with unresolved D. This CDR3 spans 15 amino acids. The germline CDR1 and CDR2 sequences are LNHDA and SQIVND (reference sequence). Deletions cut 4 bases from V and 6 bases from J, with 15 bases between.

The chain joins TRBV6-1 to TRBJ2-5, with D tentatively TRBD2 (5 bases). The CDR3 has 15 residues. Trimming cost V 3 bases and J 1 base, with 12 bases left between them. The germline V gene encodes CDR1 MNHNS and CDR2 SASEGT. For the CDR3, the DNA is TGTGCCAGCAGTGAGGAGGCGGGTCGCCAAGAGACCCAGTACTTC. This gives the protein CASSEEAGRQETQYF.

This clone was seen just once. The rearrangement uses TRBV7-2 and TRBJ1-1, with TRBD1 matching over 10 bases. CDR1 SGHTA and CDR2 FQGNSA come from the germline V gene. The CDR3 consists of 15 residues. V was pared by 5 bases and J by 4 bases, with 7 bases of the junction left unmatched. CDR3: CASSQWTGGTTEAFF. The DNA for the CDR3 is TGTGCCAGCAGCCAGTGGACAGGGGGTACCACTGAAGCTTTCTTT.

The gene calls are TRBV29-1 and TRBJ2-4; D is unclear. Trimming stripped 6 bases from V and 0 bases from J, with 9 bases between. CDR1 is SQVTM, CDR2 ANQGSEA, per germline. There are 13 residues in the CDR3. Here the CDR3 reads CSVLGSAKNIQYF. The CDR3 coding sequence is TGCAGCGTCTTGGGGTCAGCCAAAAACATTCAGTACTTC.

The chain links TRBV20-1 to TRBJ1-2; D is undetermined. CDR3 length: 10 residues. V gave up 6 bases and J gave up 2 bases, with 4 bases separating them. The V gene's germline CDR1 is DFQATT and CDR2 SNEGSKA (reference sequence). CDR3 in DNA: TGCAGTGCCCGGAACTATGGCTACACCTTC. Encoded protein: CSARNYGYTF.

The CDR3: CASSPRAGANYGYTF. CDR3 bases: TGTGCCAGCAGCCCAAGGGCAGGGGCCAACTATGGCTACACCTTC. V usage is TRBV7-3 and J usage is TRBJ1-2, with a possible D match to TRBD1 (6 bases). This CDR3 spans 15 amino acids. V was pared by 5 bases and J by 2 bases, with 15 bases between. CDR1 is SGHTA, CDR2 FQGTGA, per germline.

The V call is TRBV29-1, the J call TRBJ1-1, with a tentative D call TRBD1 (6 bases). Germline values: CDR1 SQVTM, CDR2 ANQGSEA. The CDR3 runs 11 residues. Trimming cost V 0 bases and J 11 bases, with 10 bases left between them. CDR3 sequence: CSVEDGQLAFF. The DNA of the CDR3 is TGCAGCGTTGAAGACGGACAGTTGGCTTTCTTT.

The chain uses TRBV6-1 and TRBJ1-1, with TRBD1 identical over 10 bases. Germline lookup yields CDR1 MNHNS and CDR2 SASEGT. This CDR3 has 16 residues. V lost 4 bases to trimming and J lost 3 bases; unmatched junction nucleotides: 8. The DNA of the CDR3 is TGTGCCAGCAGTGGACAGGGGGCGCGTCAGTACACTGAAGCTTTCTTT. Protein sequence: CASSGQGARQYTEAFF.

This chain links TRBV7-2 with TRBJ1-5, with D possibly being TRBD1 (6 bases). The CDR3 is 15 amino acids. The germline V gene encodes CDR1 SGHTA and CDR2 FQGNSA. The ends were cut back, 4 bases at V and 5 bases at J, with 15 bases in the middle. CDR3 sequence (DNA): TGTGCCAGCAGCTGGGGGACAAACTCTTATCAGCCCCAGCATTTT. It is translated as CASSWGTNSYQPQHF.

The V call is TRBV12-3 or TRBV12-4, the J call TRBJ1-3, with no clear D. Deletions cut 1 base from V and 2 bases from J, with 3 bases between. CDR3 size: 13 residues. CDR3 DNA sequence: TGTGCCAGCAGTTTAGTCCCTGGAAACACCATATATTTT. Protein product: CASSLVPGNTIYF.